This T cell receptor (beta chain) originates from a study of CD8+CD57+ T cells in acquired aplastic anemia. Findings of the study overall: Some 30 shared CD8+ CDR3s appeared highly expressed within patients' immunodominant clones.

Note on this clonotype: The antigen is undetermined.

Losses at the gene ends were 6 bases for V and 7 bases for J; bases not matched to a gene: 4. Germline CDR1 and CDR2: LNHNV and YYDKDF (reference sequence). The CDR3 contains 13 residues. Both TCR beta VDJ combination and CDR3 sequence profiling were carried out. Genomic DNA was the template for this profiling. MiXCR, applied by TCRdb to the reads, yields one record per CDR3 protein. The sample gives roughly 61,000 distinct CDR3 sequences, less than 65% of which show up once; 2% to 3% is in the top ten. The receptor comes from a human donor in good health, serving as a control. Sequenced sample: sorted CD4+, CD8+, or CD8+CD57+ T cells (not recorded which) from PBMCs. V is TRBV15 and J is TRBJ1-5, with 9 bases fitting TRBD1. CDR3 nucleotides: TGTGCCACCAGAGGACAGGGGCGCCAGCCCCAGCATTTT. Protein sequence: CATRGQGRQPQHF.